One sample yielded the 4 T cell receptor beta chains listed below, sequenced in a study of blood T cells in healthy people across ages. Primers used in a second PCR of roughly 6 to 11 cycles were a sample-barcoded 5' primer and a J-beta primer mix. MiXCR, applied by TCRdb to the 5' RACE reads, yields one record per CDR3 protein. Among 1.5 million to 2 million distinct CDR3 sequences listed, approximately 30% were seen once. The sequencing input was blood. These receptor sequences come from a woman aged 25 to 39 in good health.

This clonotype has a count of ten or more. The chain has TRBV29-1 and TRBJ2-7; 7 bases are shared with TRBD1. The CDR3 runs to 14 residues. Germline V gives CDR1 SQVTM, CDR2 ANQGSEA. The V gene end was trimmed by 6 bases and the J gene end by 2 bases; junction bases not matched to a gene: 10. CDR3 in amino acids: CSVPARTGTYEQYF. The CDR3 nucleotides read TGCAGCGTCCCTGCACGGACAGGTACCTACGAGCAGTACTTC.

The chain employs TRBV6-5 and TRBJ2-2; a weak D match, TRBD1 (5 bases). Trimming removed 5 bases from V and 4 bases from J, with 14 bases in between. CDR3 length: 15 residues. The germline CDR1 and CDR2 sequences are MNHEY and SVGAGI. CDR3 in DNA: TGTGCCAGCAGTCGCAGCGACAGATCCACCGGGGAGCTGTTTTTT. Translating gives CASSRSDRSTGELFF.

Turning to this clonotype: The junction shows a germline mismatch at one end, possibly a read error. The chain is built from TRBV5-1 and TRBJ2-1; D gene uncertain. The CDR3 totals 14 residues. Germline V lookup: CDR1 SGHRS, CDR2 YFSETQ. The CDR3 spells CASGLALSFNEQFF. CDR3 nucleotide sequence: TGCGCCAGCGGCTTGGCCCTGAGTTTCAATGAGCAGTTCTTC.

This rearrangement joins TRBV28 to TRBJ2-6; D is undetermined. Germline values: CDR1 MDHEN, CDR2 SYDVKM. The CDR3 extends over 15 amino acids. V lost 6 bases and J 3 bases, leaving 12 bases between the germline ends. The chain's CDR3 is CASSPRLFGANVLTF. DNA of the CDR3: TGTGCCAGCAGCCCCCGTCTTTTTGGGGCCAACGTCCTGACTTTC.